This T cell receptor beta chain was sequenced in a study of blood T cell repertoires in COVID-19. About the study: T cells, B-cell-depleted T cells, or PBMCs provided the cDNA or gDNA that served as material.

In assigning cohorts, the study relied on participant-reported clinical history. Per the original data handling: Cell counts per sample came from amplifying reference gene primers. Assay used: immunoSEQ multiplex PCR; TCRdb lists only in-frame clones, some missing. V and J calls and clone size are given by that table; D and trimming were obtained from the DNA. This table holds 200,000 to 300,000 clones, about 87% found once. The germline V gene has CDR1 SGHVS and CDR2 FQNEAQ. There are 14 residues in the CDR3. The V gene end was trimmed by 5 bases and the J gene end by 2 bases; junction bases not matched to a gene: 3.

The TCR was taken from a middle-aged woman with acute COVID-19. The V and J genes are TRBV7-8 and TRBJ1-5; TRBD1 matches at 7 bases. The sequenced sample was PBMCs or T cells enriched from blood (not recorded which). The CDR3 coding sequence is TGTGCCAGCAGCCTAGGGACAGGCAATCAGCCCCAGCATTTT. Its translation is CASSLGTGNQPQHF.